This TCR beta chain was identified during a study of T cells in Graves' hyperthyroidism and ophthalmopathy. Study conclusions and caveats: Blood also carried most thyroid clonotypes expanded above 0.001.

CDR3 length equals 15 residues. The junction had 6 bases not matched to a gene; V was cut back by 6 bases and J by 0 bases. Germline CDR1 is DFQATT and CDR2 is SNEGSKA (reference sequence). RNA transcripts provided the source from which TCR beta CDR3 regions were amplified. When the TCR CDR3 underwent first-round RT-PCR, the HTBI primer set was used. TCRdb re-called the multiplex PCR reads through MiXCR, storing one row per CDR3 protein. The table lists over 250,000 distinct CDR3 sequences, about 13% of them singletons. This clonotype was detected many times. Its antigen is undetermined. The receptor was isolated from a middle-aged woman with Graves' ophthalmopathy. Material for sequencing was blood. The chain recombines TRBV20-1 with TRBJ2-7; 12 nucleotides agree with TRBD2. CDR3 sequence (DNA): TGCAGTGCCCCGACTAGCGGGAGTTTCTCCTACGAGCAGTACTTC. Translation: CSAPTSGSFSYEQYF.